What follows is one TCR beta chain and its context. What it binds is unknown. An end of the junction does not agree with germline; a read error may underlie this. These data originate in a study of regulatory T cells in long-lasting Graves disease. The CDR3 totals 21 residues. Germline V gene data show CDR1 as MDHEN and CDR2 as SYDVKM. Study conclusions and caveats: There were preferences for TRBV28, TRBJ1-2 and TRBJ2-5 in persistent disease.

Construction of the TCR beta libraries employed iRepertoire HTBI primers in conjunction with Arm-PCR of CDR3 regions. Per the original methods: From all samples, identification returned over 11 TRBJ and about 63 TRBV segments. TCRdb reprocessed the multiplex PCR reads with MiXCR, giving one entry per CDR3 protein. The V and J calls here are based on TCRdb, not the publication. The top ten clones hold less than 15% of a sample with approximately 440,000 distinct CDR3 sequences, 15% to 20% of them seen once. Indicated time point: newly diagnosed GD, antithyroid drugs for less than 3 months. The TCR library was prepared using RNA isolated from PBMCs. These sequences were also reported in another study, on T cells in Graves' hyperthyroidism and ophthalmopathy. That work states: Over 18 months, lack of ophthalmopathy progression marked Graves' hyperthyroidism as stable. Reasons for excluding patients were uncontrolled infection, other autoimmune disease, pregnancy or lactation.

The material was peripheral blood mononuclear cells (PBMCs), obtained at new diagnosis, from a patient treated with antithyroid drugs. The clonotype originates from a man in his forties or fifties with Graves disease. V and J are TRBV28 and TRBJ1-5; 7 bases align to TRBD1. The chain's CDR3 is CASSSPGLRGQVFYSDQPQHF. In DNA, the CDR3 is TGTGCCAGCAGTTCGCCAGGCCTACGCGGACAGGTGTTTTATAGCGATCAGCCCCAGCATTTT.